The present entry profiles one T cell receptor (beta chain) with its context. The antigen is undetermined. The CDR3 is made up of 16 amino acids. CDR1 is MNHNY and CDR2 is SVGAGI in the germline V gene (reference sequence). The V gene end was trimmed by 5 bases and the J gene end by 5 bases; junction bases not matched to a gene: 9. This entry belongs to a study of T cell responses to AZD1222 COVID-19 vaccine. The protocol was immunoSEQ multiplex PCR, while the TCRdb copy is restricted to in-frame clones and leaves out a portion. The data contain 150,000 to 160,000 clones, over 90% of them singletons. Study conclusions and caveats: In the spike-specific TCR repertoire, nearly half reportedly target unmutated variant regions.

The chain carries TRBV6-6 and TRBJ2-5; 12 bases map to TRBD2. This sample comprised peripheral blood, obtained 28 days after the second AZD1222 dose. The source of this sequence is an adult who received the AZD1222 COVID-19 vaccine. The CDR3 loop is CASSRLAGVVRETQYF. As DNA, the CDR3 is TGTGCCAGCAGTCGACTAGCGGGAGTAGTACGGGAGACCCAGTACTTC.